This T cell receptor beta chain stems from a study of vaccination effects on CD4 cells after COVID-19. Notes on the study in general: In healthy vaccinees, only 1 of 255 vaccine-induced clones cross-reacted with common cold coronaviruses. Long after vaccination, the clones induced by infection and by vaccine shrank markedly in size.

Turning to this clone: What it recognizes is unknown.

Within the ViraFEST assay, antigen-specific CD4+ T cells underwent expansion with viral peptide pools prior to sequencing. Once cultured for more than nine days, the cells underwent separation to obtain CD4+ T cells. Among the vaccine recipients, none had a prior SARS-CoV-2 infection, and nucleocapsid antibodies were negative. The CDR3 contains 14 residues. Per the germline V gene, CDR1 is SNHLY and CDR2 is FYNNEI. With 6 bases clipped from V and 7 bases from J, the junction kept 8 bases outside the gene matches. TCRdb's table, derived via immunoSEQ multiplex PCR, lists solely in-frame clones and lacks some. The sample gives around 63,000 clones, 60% to 80% of which show up once; 3% to 4% is in the top ten.

This clonotype was sampled from a human donor who received a COVID-19 vaccine. This chain joins TRBV2 and TRBJ2-2; 7 bases agree with TRBD1. Sequencing used CD4+ T cells from PBMCs cultured with HCoV-OC43 spike peptides, obtained before COVID-19 vaccination. Subset defined: HCoV-OC43 spike overlapping peptide pool stimulation. Here the CDR3 DNA reads TGTGCCAGCAGCCGACAGGGCGGTGGCGGGGAGCTGTTTTTT. Protein sequence: CASSRQGGGGELFF.